This TCR beta chain emerged from a study of blood T cell repertoires in COVID-19. About the research overall: Samples representing acute and convalescent COVID-19 were sourced from the United States, Italy and Spain. T cells, B-cell-depleted T cells, or PBMCs provided the cDNA or gDNA that served as material.

In the authors' methods: Amplification of reference gene primers provided the estimated nucleated cell counts. Profiling relied on immunoSEQ multiplex PCR, and the TCRdb table lists in-frame clones only, not all of them. For V, J and clone size, that table is used; D and trimming come from the DNA. The sample lists around 180,000 clones; approximately 83% were seen once. V shed 0 bases and J 4 bases; nucleotides not matched to a gene: 10. Looked up from germline, CDR1 is KGHDR and CDR2 is SFDVKD. There are 18 residues in the CDR3. The chain employs TRBV24-1 and TRBJ2-1; the match to TRBD2 covers 8 bases. The sample was peripheral blood. This receptor was taken from a human donor with active or convalescent COVID-19. The donor label of this sample is uncertain. CDR3 residues: CATSDLLSTTSGYNEQFF. CDR3 coding DNA: TGTGCCACCAGTGATTTGCTTTCCACTACTAGCGGATACAATGAGCAGTTCTTC.